The 21 T cell receptor beta chains given below trace back to one sample, sequenced in a study of T cells after yellow fever vaccination. TCRdb analysed the 5' RACE reads with MiXCR anew, one entry per CDR3 protein. This repertoire shows about 360,000 distinct CDR3 sequences, about 6% found once; its top ten account for about 15%. The sample consisted of PBMCs, taken 5 days after the yellow fever booster vaccination. The receptors shown here come from a man aged 25 to 40 who received the YFV17D yellow fever vaccine.

This clonotype has a count of ten or more. This rearrangement joins TRBV7-2 to TRBJ2-7, with D possibly being TRBD1 (6 bases). V was trimmed by 5 bases and J by 2 bases, leaving 19 bases between them. Germline CDR1 and CDR2: SGHTA and FQGNSA. The CDR3 totals 16 residues. CDR3 sequence: CASSPRGGGRTYEQYF. The CDR3 region has the DNA TGTGCCAGCAGCCCAAGGGGTGGGGGCAGGACCTACGAGCAGTACTTC. Combining the CDR3 with reference TRBV7-2 and TRBJ2-7 gives the whole variable domain GAGVSQSPSNKVTEKGKDVELRCDPISGHTALYWYRQSLGQGLEFLIYFQGNSAPDKSGLPSDRFSAERTGGSVSTLTIQRTQQEDSAVYLCASSPRGGGRTYEQYFGPGTRLTVT.

The CDR3 DNA sequence: TGTGCCAGCAGCTTCTTAGGCGGTGGCTACACCTTC. Protein sequence: CASSFLGGGYTF. The chain links TRBV3-1 to TRBJ1-2, with no clear D. Trimming left V 5 bases short and J 7 bases short, with 11 bases between. This CDR3 has 12 amino acids. Germline-derived CDR1 and CDR2 are LGHDT and YNNKEL (reference sequence). The full variable domain, in which reference TRBV3-1 and TRBJ1-2 provide the parts outside the CDR3, is DTAVSQTPKYLVTQMGNDKSIKCEQNLGHDTMYWYKQDSKKFLKIMFSYNNKELIINETVPNRFSPKSPDKAHLNLHINSLELGDSAVYFCASSFLGGGYTFGSGTRLTVV.

This clonotype was counted ten times or more. This chain uses TRBV12-3 or TRBV12-4 with TRBJ2-1, with D perhaps given as TRBD1 or TRBD2 (5 bases each). Trimming removed 6 bases at V and 4 bases at J, with 16 bases between. The CDR3 loop spans 15 amino acids. DNA of the CDR3: TGTGCCAGCAGCCCCGACGGTGGGACGTACAATGAGCAGTTCTTC. Protein sequence: CASSPDGGTYNEQFF.

This clonotype was picked up a small number of times. The CDR3 DNA follows: TGCGCCAGCAGCCAAGAGGTAGGAGACTACTCCTACGAGCAGTACTTC. It encodes CASSQEVGDYSYEQYF. The V call is TRBV4-3, the J call TRBJ2-7, with D possibly matching TRBD2 (5 bases). Germline assignment: CDR1 LGHNA and CDR2 YSLEER. V was shortened by 0 bases and J by 0 bases, with 12 bases between the two germline ends. The CDR3 is 16 amino acids.

The V gene is TRBV5-6, the J gene TRBJ2-1, with 7 bases identical to TRBD2. This CDR3 comprises 18 residues. Germline-derived CDR1 and CDR2 are SGHDT and YYEEEE. V lost 1 base, J lost 0 bases, and 10 bases stayed unmatched. CDR3 sequence: CASSLSVAGVASYNEQFF. DNA for the CDR3: TGTGCCAGCAGCTTGAGTGTCGCGGGAGTTGCCTCCTACAATGAGCAGTTCTTC. The variable domain in full, with the rest retrieved from reference TRBV5-6 and TRBJ2-1, is DAGVTQSPTHLIKTRGQQVTLRCSPKSGHDTVSWYQQALGQGPQFIFQYYEEEERQRGNFPDRFSGHQFPNYSSELNVNALLLGDSALYLCASSLSVAGVASYNEQFFGPGTRLTVL.

CDR3 coding DNA: TGTGCCAGCAGCTTAGATAAGGGGCGGCCAGATACGCAGTATTTT. Amino acids: CASSLDKGRPDTQYF. V is TRBV7-8 and J is TRBJ2-3, with D maybe TRBD1 (5 bases). The V end was cut by 1 base, the J end by 4 bases, with 12 bases between. The germline V gene encodes CDR1 SGHVS and CDR2 FQNEAQ. The CDR3 has 15 residues.

The chain couples TRBV4-3 to TRBJ2-3, with 9 bases matching TRBD2. Germline V gene data show CDR1 as LGHNA and CDR2 as YSLEER. Trimming cost V 1 base and J 6 bases; bases outside gene matches: 5. CDR3 length: 15 amino acids. This chain's CDR3 is CASSQGAGGIDTQYF. CDR3 in DNA: TGCGCCAGCAGCCAAGGTGCGGGGGGGATCGATACGCAGTATTTT.

This clonotype has more than one count but fewer than ten. As DNA, the CDR3 is TGTGCCTGGAGTGGTACACCGGCTAGCAATCAGCCCCAGCATTTT. Translated: CAWSGTPASNQPQHF. This rearrangement joins TRBV30 to TRBJ1-5; D gene unclear. V was clipped by 1 base and J by 0 bases, with 10 bases between them. CDR3 length: 15 amino acids. Germline assignment: CDR1 GTSNPN and CDR2 SVGIG (reference sequence).

The chain recombines TRBV7-2 with TRBJ2-1; D call uncertain. V was clipped by 3 bases and J by 7 bases, with 7 bases between them. In germline, CDR1 is SGHTA, CDR2 FQGNSA. The CDR3 is 12 amino acids. CDR3 region: CASSLYVNEQFF. CDR3 nucleotides: TGTGCCAGCAGCTTGTACGTGAATGAGCAGTTCTTC.

The sample holds many counts of this clonotype. The chain employs TRBV11-2 and TRBJ2-1, with 7 positions matching TRBD2. The junction had 8 bases not matched to a gene; V was cut back by 5 bases and J by 4 bases. The germline V gene encodes CDR1 SGHAT and CDR2 FQNNGV. The CDR3 covers 15 residues. CDR3 protein: CASSPSRGSYNEQFF. The CDR3 DNA reads TGTGCCAGCAGCCCCTCCCGCGGGAGTTACAATGAGCAGTTCTTC. Variable domain in full (rest from reference TRBV11-2 and TRBJ2-1): EAGVAQSPRYKIIEKRQSVAFWCNPISGHATLYWYQQILGQGPKLLIQFQNNGVVDDSQLPKDRFSAERLKGVDSTLKIQPAKLEDSAVYLCASSPSRGSYNEQFFGPGTRLTVL.

There are many counts of this clonotype. The chain employs TRBV4-1 and TRBJ2-1, with 9 bases matching TRBD2. Germline V gene sequence: CDR1 MGHRA, CDR2 YSYEKL. Trimming removed 4 bases from V and 7 bases from J; junction bases left unmatched: 14. The CDR3 is made up of 17 amino acids. The CDR3 nucleotides are TGCGCCAGCAGCCGTGGGGGACTAGCCATACTAGGTAATGAGCAGTTCTTC. Its protein product is CASSRGGLAILGNEQFF.

This clonotype was seen more than once but under ten times. This rearrangement joins TRBV12-3 or TRBV12-4 to TRBJ1-3; TRBD1 matches at 7 bases. V trimming: 8 bases; J trimming: 3 bases; junction bases outside the gene matches: 13. The CDR3 loop spans 16 amino acids. The CDR3 spells CASHLRTGSIGNTIYF. CDR3 in DNA: TGTGCCAGCCATCTACGGACAGGTTCGATTGGAAACACCATATATTTT.

This clonotype was counted ten times or more. This CDR3 reads CSVGLAGGPTDTQYF. Here the CDR3 DNA reads TGCAGCGTTGGGTTAGCGGGAGGTCCCACAGATACGCAGTATTTT. The J gene is TRBJ2-3, the V gene TRBV29-1; 10 nucleotides align to TRBD2. This CDR3 contains 15 residues. Germline CDR1 SQVTM, CDR2 ANQGSEA. J gave up 2 bases and V 4 bases, and 6 bases lay outside the gene matches.

This clonotype turned up a few times. This chain links TRBV6-5 with TRBJ2-7; the D is unclear. The CDR3 covers 18 residues. Trimming removed 4 bases at V and 0 bases at J, with 22 bases between. CDR1 MNHEY and CDR2 SVGAGI come from the germline V gene. The CDR3: CASSLRIIGVKGSYEQYF. CDR3 sequence (DNA): TGTGCCAGCAGTTTGAGGATAATTGGGGTGAAGGGCTCCTACGAGCAGTACTTC.

This clonotype was picked up many times. This chain links TRBV20-1 with TRBJ1-4; D not resolved. Trimming left V 1 base short and J 6 bases short, with 15 bases between. Germline V gives CDR1 DFQATT, CDR2 SNEGSKA (reference sequence). This CDR3 contains 15 residues. The CDR3 sequence is CSARVKRDLDEKLFF. The CDR3 nucleotides read TGCAGTGCTAGAGTTAAAAGGGATTTGGATGAAAAACTGTTTTTT.

About this clonotype itself: An end of the junction differs from the germline gene, which may be a read error. CDR3 residues: CASGFGGNQPQHF. The CDR3 bases are TGTGCCAGCGGCTTTGGGGGAAATCAGCCCCAGCATTTT. The chain employs TRBV7-2 and TRBJ1-5; maybe TRBD1 (5 bases). CDR1 is SGHTA, CDR2 FQGNSA, per germline. The CDR3 is 13 residues long.

V is TRBV27 and J is TRBJ2-7; no clear D. The germline V and J ends were trimmed by 8 bases and 1 base, with 9 bases remaining between them. The length of the CDR3 is 12 residues. Germline CDR1 reads MNHEY; CDR2 reads SMNVEV (reference sequence). The CDR3 region is CASGEESYEQYF. The CDR3 nucleotides read TGTGCCAGCGGGGAAGAATCCTACGAGCAGTACTTC.

This clonotype was observed a few times. The V gene is TRBV5-1, the J gene TRBJ2-1, with a weak D call TRBD2 (5 bases). The V and J ends lost 2 bases and 3 bases respectively, with 12 bases between them. The CDR3 runs 15 residues. From germline, CDR1 is SGHRS and CDR2 YFSETQ. CDR3 nucleotide sequence: TGCGCCAGCAGCTTCCCCAGCGGAGACTACAATGAGCAGTTCTTC. Translation gives CASSFPSGDYNEQFF.

The sample holds many counts of this clonotype. J is TRBJ2-7 and V is TRBV10-3; 7 bases are a match to TRBD2. V was clipped by 6 bases and J by 2 bases; unmatched bases: 7. The CDR3 extends over 14 amino acids. Germline V gene sequence: CDR1 ENHRY, CDR2 SYGVKD. The CDR3 region has the DNA TGTGCCATCAGGGGAGGGGACTTCACCTACGAGCAGTACTTC. Amino acid sequence: CAIRGGDFTYEQYF.

This clonotype was counted between two and nine times. The J gene is TRBJ2-2, the V gene TRBV6-2 or TRBV6-3; 11 bases agree with TRBD2. The CDR3 totals 16 residues. J gave up 3 bases and V 2 bases, and 2 bases lay outside the gene matches. Germline V gene data show CDR1 as MNHEY and CDR2 as SVGEGT. CDR3 nucleotide sequence: TGTGCCAGCAGTTACGGACTAGCGGGCGACACCGGGGAGCTGTTTTTT. As protein: CASSYGLAGDTGELFF.

This clonotype was seen repeatedly, ten times or more. The chain couples TRBV20-1 to TRBJ2-1; TRBD1 agrees at 7 bases. The germline V gene encodes CDR1 DFQATT and CDR2 SNEGSKA (reference sequence). V lost 3 bases to trimming and J lost 1 base; unmatched junction nucleotides: 3. The CDR3 loop spans 14 amino acids. The CDR3 loop reads CSARTGTSYNEQFF. In nucleotides, the CDR3 is TGCAGTGCTAGGACAGGGACATCCTACAATGAGCAGTTCTTC.